These T cell receptor beta chains were read from a single sample in a study of OX40 agonist ivuxolimab in advanced cancers. Measured with immunoSEQ multiplex PCR; TCRdb has only the in-frame clones, and not every one. The data hold around 60,000 clones, with approximately 84% observed a single time. Sequenced here: CD4+ or CD8+ T cells sorted from blood, sampled in a trial of the OX40 agonist ivuxolimab. The receptor source for this set is an adult with an advanced solid tumor such as melanoma, head and neck, liver or kidney cancer. CDR3s include the opening cysteine and the closing phenylalanine or tryptophan. Fields, in order: CDR3 DNA, CDR3 protein, J gene, D gene, clone size, V gene. The D gene is left open where the match is weak. Size is stated for part of the rows, as once, few or many counts, or as a class when the clone is expanded.

cdr3_nt: TGTGCCACGCGACAGGCCTCTTCGCGCTCCTACAATGAGCAGTTCTTC; cdr3_aa: CATRQASSRSYNEQFF; j_call: TRBJ2-1; d_call: -; clone_size: -; v_call: TRBV5-4
cdr3_nt: TGCGCCAGCAGCACGGACAGAATCTCACCCCTCCACTTT; cdr3_aa: CASSTDRISPLHF; j_call: TRBJ1-6; d_call: -; clone_size: -; v_call: TRBV5-1
cdr3_nt: TGTGCCAGCTCACCGGGACTAGGGGGGCGTACAGATACGCAGTATTTT; cdr3_aa: CASSPGLGGRTDTQYF; j_call: TRBJ2-3; d_call: TRBD2; clone_size: -; v_call: TRBV18
cdr3_nt: TGTGCCAGCAGCCAACAAGTGAACACTGAAGCTTTCTTT; cdr3_aa: CASSQQVNTEAFF; j_call: TRBJ1-1; d_call: -; clone_size: few; v_call: TRBV7-9
cdr3_nt: TGTGCCATCAGTGAGGGGGGCAGCAGCTCTGGAAACACCATATATTTT; cdr3_aa: CAISEGGSSSGNTIYF; j_call: TRBJ1-3; d_call: -; clone_size: -; v_call: TRBV10-3
cdr3_nt: TGCAGCGCCGGAGCGGGGCCGCCAAAAGTCGATGAGCAGTTCTTC; cdr3_aa: CSAGAGPPKVDEQFF; j_call: TRBJ2-1; d_call: TRBD2; clone_size: -; v_call: TRBV29-1
cdr3_nt: TGTGCCAGCAGCTTAGTTCCGCCCGGGGACACCGGGGAGCTGTTTTTT; cdr3_aa: CASSLVPPGDTGELFF; j_call: TRBJ2-2; d_call: -; clone_size: -; v_call: TRBV7-7
cdr3_nt: TGTGCCAGCAGCTTAGCGCGGGAGCGAGGTGAGCAGTTCTTC; cdr3_aa: CASSLARERGEQFF; j_call: TRBJ2-1; d_call: TRBD2; clone_size: -; v_call: TRBV7-2
cdr3_nt: TGTGCCAGCTCACCTGATAGCGGGACAGGGCTTAACACTGAAGCTTTCTTT; cdr3_aa: CASSPDSGTGLNTEAFF; j_call: TRBJ1-1; d_call: TRBD1; clone_size: -; v_call: TRBV18
cdr3_nt: TGTGCCAGCAGCCAAGACGGTAGCACAGATACGCAGTATTTT; cdr3_aa: CASSQDGSTDTQYF; j_call: TRBJ2-3; d_call: -; clone_size: once; v_call: TRBV14
cdr3_nt: TGTGCTAGTAGCGGGAGCGGTGGGGAGACCCAGTACTTC; cdr3_aa: CASSGSGGETQYF; j_call: TRBJ2-5; d_call: TRBD2; clone_size: -; v_call: TRBV12-5
cdr3_nt: TGTGCCAGCAGCCTACCTGGGACAGGGATATGGGAGCAGTACTTC; cdr3_aa: CASSLPGTGIWEQYF; j_call: TRBJ2-7; d_call: TRBD1; clone_size: -; v_call: TRBV28
cdr3_nt: TGTGCCAGCAGCCGGGACAGAGCCCACGAGCAGTACTTC; cdr3_aa: CASSRDRAHEQYF; j_call: TRBJ2-7; d_call: TRBD1; clone_size: -; v_call: TRBV9
cdr3_nt: TGTGCCAGCAGGCCCCCCGGGACAGGGGGCTCGCCCCAGTACTTC; cdr3_aa: CASRPPGTGGSPQYF; j_call: TRBJ2-5; d_call: TRBD1; clone_size: -; v_call: TRBV11-2
cdr3_nt: TGTGCCAGCATGAGTGCGGACGGTCGTGCTAGCACAGATACGCAGTATTTT; cdr3_aa: CASMSADGRASTDTQYF; j_call: TRBJ2-3; d_call: -; clone_size: -; v_call: TRBV2
cdr3_nt: TGTGCCAGCAGCTTGGGAGGCGGGAAGGGGTACAATGAGCAGTTCTTC; cdr3_aa: CASSLGGGKGYNEQFF; j_call: TRBJ2-1; d_call: -; clone_size: -; v_call: TRBV5-6
cdr3_nt: TGTGCCAGCAGCCCGATACTGGGGGAATACACTGAAGCTTTCTTT; cdr3_aa: CASSPILGEYTEAFF; j_call: TRBJ1-1; d_call: -; clone_size: -; v_call: TRBV5-5
cdr3_nt: TGTGCCAGCAGTGGGGGTAGGGGGGATAGCAATCAGCCCCAGCATTTT; cdr3_aa: CASSGGRGDSNQPQHF; j_call: TRBJ1-5; d_call: -; clone_size: -; v_call: TRBV6-1
cdr3_nt: TGTGCCATCCGAGGGGCTTCGAACACCGGGGAGCTGTTTTTT; cdr3_aa: CAIRGASNTGELFF; j_call: TRBJ2-2; d_call: -; clone_size: -; v_call: TRBV10-3
cdr3_nt: TGTGCCCGCCGTAAGGGGGGGTATGGCTACACCTTC; cdr3_aa: CARRKGGYGYTF; j_call: TRBJ1-2; d_call: -; clone_size: -; v_call: TRBV30
cdr3_nt: TGCAGCGTTGAAGGTAGAGGGAGCACAGATACGCAGTATTTT; cdr3_aa: CSVEGRGSTDTQYF; j_call: TRBJ2-3; d_call: -; clone_size: -; v_call: TRBV29-1
cdr3_nt: TGTGCCGGGAGCGGGTTAGCGGGGTCCGGGGGCAATGAGCAGTTCTTC; cdr3_aa: CAGSGLAGSGGNEQFF; j_call: TRBJ2-1; d_call: TRBD2; clone_size: -; v_call: TRBV2
cdr3_nt: TGTGCCAGCAGTTACAGGGGCAGGGCTGGACCCGAGCAGTACTTC; cdr3_aa: CASSYRGRAGPEQYF; j_call: TRBJ2-7; d_call: -; clone_size: -; v_call: TRBV6-5
cdr3_nt: TGCAGCGTTGAAGGATACCGGGACAGGGGGCGGCGTGGCTACACCTTC; cdr3_aa: CSVEGYRDRGRRGYTF; j_call: TRBJ1-2; d_call: TRBD1; clone_size: -; v_call: TRBV29-1
cdr3_nt: TGCAGCGTCGCAACGTGGGGGACCAAGAACATTCAGTACTTC; cdr3_aa: CSVATWGTKNIQYF; j_call: TRBJ2-4; d_call: -; clone_size: -; v_call: TRBV29-1
cdr3_nt: TGTGCCAGCAGTGAGGTCGGGACAGGGACGTTCCACGAGCAGTACTTC; cdr3_aa: CASSEVGTGTFHEQYF; j_call: TRBJ2-7; d_call: TRBD1; clone_size: -; v_call: TRBV25-1
cdr3_nt: TGTGCCAGCTCACGGGACAGGGGTAGCACAGATACGCAGTATTTT; cdr3_aa: CASSRDRGSTDTQYF; j_call: TRBJ2-3; d_call: TRBD1; clone_size: once; v_call: TRBV18
cdr3_nt: TGTGCCAGCAGCTCCCTATACTACGAGCAGTACTTC; cdr3_aa: CASSSLYYEQYF; j_call: TRBJ2-7; d_call: -; clone_size: -; v_call: TRBV7-2
cdr3_nt: TGTGCCAGCAGTTCGGGGTCCCTGATTACAGATACGCAGTATTTT; cdr3_aa: CASSSGSLITDTQYF; j_call: TRBJ2-3; d_call: -; clone_size: -; v_call: TRBV6-6